This TCR beta chain was found in a study of T-cell reconstitution after alpha-beta-depleted transplantation in children. Findings and limits, study-wide: In some patients, recipient T cells and intrathymic progenitors surviving conditioning explained high day-60 diversity. The study reportedly traced alpha-beta T cells about two months after transplant to several hundred expanded graft clones. Counts and diversity of T cells one year after transplant came mostly from newly produced T cells.

V was trimmed by 3 bases and J by 0 bases, leaving 9 bases between them. CDR3 size: 15 residues. Unique molecular identifiers were built into the TCRbeta library. From the PCR reads, TCRdb called clonotypes with MiXCR, one entry per CDR3 protein. The repertoire holds 100,000 to 150,000 distinct CDR3 sequences, with 23% as singletons. Details on this clonotype: Its matching antigen is unknown.

The chain has TRBV12-3 or TRBV12-4 and TRBJ1-3; D is undetermined. This material consisted of PBMCs, mostly from graft donor cells, taken 180 days after TCRalphabeta/CD19-depleted stem cell transplant. The receptor was derived from a male patient aged 2 to 10 who had a stem cell transplant for chronic granulomatous disease, so the T cells may come from the graft donor. CDR3 bases: TGTGCCAGCAGTTTTGGGCAGTCCTCTGGAAACACCATATATTTT. This sequence encodes CASSFGQSSGNTIYF.